Below are 2 T cell receptor beta chains sequenced from a single sample in a study of T cells in localized non-small cell lung cancer. TCRdb keeps only in-frame clones here, not all; method: immunoSEQ multiplex PCR. The sample carries about 40,000 clones, 91% recorded once. Specimen: PBMCs, collected before any cancer treatment. The receptor source for this set is a woman aged 35-70 years with stage II lung adenocarcinoma.

The chain carries TRBV28 and TRBJ1-4; 10 bases line up with TRBD1. The CDR3 runs 13 residues. The trim removed 6 bases at V and 7 bases at J, leaving 2 bases unmatched. Germline values: CDR1 MDHEN, CDR2 SYDVKM. The CDR3 protein is CASRGTGVEKLFF. DNA of the CDR3: TGTGCCAGCAGGGGGACAGGGGTTGAAAAACTGTTTTTT.

V usage is TRBV27 and J usage is TRBJ2-1; 7 bases align to TRBD1. With 6 bases clipped from V and 2 bases from J, the junction kept 13 bases outside the gene matches. The CDR3 loop spans 17 amino acids. Per the germline V gene, CDR1 is MNHEY and CDR2 is SMNVEV (reference sequence). CDR3: CASRPTPRDRAYNEQFF. The DNA for the CDR3 is TGTGCCAGCAGACCAACCCCCCGGGACAGAGCCTACAATGAGCAGTTCTTC.